Given below is one T cell receptor (beta chain) in context. Antigen: not known. This sample is part of a study of T cells in Graves' hyperthyroidism and ophthalmopathy. Study-wide points: Expanded thyroid clonotypes (above 0.001) were mostly also found in blood.

RNA transcripts gave rise to amplified TCR beta CDR3 regions. HTBI primers were used for first-round RT-PCR of the TCR CDR3. One entry per CDR3 protein results from TCRdb running MiXCR on the multiplex PCR reads. The table has about 560,000 distinct CDR3 sequences, 16% seen once. Hyperthyroidism was newly diagnosed in patients aged 18 to 65 (duration under 2 months). The V end lost 1 base, the J end lost 7 bases, and 8 bases lay between the germline ends. Germline V gene lookup returns CDR1 DFQATT and CDR2 SNEGSKA (reference sequence). The CDR3 runs to 12 residues. Input material: blood. The TCR comes from a woman under 30 with Graves' hyperthyroidism. The V gene is TRBV20-1, the J gene TRBJ1-5; D possibly corresponds to TRBD1 (5 bases). CDR3 DNA sequence: TGCAGTGCTAGAGGCTGGACACAGCCCCAGCATTTT. The encoded protein is CSARGWTQPQHF.